These 20 T cell receptor beta chains originate from one sample sequenced in a study of patients and donors after allogeneic stem cell transplantation. MiXCR, run by TCRdb on the RT-PCR reads, gives a single entry per CDR3 protein. There are about a million distinct CDR3 sequences in the sample; around 17% occur only once, and 5.5% to 6.5% lies in the top ten. Sequences were obtained from blood, either unsorted or a sorted T cell fraction (not recorded which). The source is a human donor who was either an allogeneic HSCT recipient or a stem cell or donor lymphocyte infusion donor (not recorded which). It is not recorded whose cells these are; they may come from a transplant donor.

The V call is TRBV6-1, the J call TRBJ2-1; 8 bases line up with TRBD2. The CDR3 consists of 16 residues. Trimming at V came to 5 bases and at J to 0 bases, leaving 6 bases not matched to a gene. The V gene's germline CDR1 is MNHNS and CDR2 SASEGT. The CDR3 protein is CASSSGSISSYNEQFF. The DNA of the CDR3 is TGTGCCAGCAGTAGCGGGAGTATCTCCTCCTACAATGAGCAGTTCTTC.

The J gene is TRBJ2-7, the V gene TRBV3-1; possibly TRBD1 or TRBD2 for D (5 bases each). Trimming cost V 5 bases and J 3 bases, with 17 bases left between them. Germline CDR1 is LGHDT and CDR2 is YNNKEL (reference sequence). This CDR3 spans 15 amino acids. The DNA of the CDR3 is TGTGCCAGCAGCGCCCGGGACGTCAGGGACTACGAGCAGTACTTC. Amino acids: CASSARDVRDYEQYF.

This chain connects TRBV7-9 to TRBJ1-6; D ambiguous. The CDR3 is 15 residues long. V gave up 3 bases and J gave up 10 bases, with 16 bases separating them. The germline gives CDR1 SEHNR, CDR2 FQNEAQ (reference sequence). This CDR3 is CASSLGSTKGSPLHF. In DNA, the CDR3 is TGTGCCAGCAGCTTGGGATCTACTAAGGGATCACCCCTCCACTTT.

V gene TRBV27 combines with J gene TRBJ2-7; TRBD2 might be the D (6 bases). Germline assignment: CDR1 MNHEY and CDR2 SMNVEV (reference sequence). V was trimmed by 5 bases and J by 7 bases, leaving 15 bases between them. This CDR3 spans 13 amino acids. The CDR3 bases are TGTGCCAGCAGTACGCCCCCCGGGGGAGAGCAGTACTTC. It specifies CASSTPPGGEQYF.

This clonotype was recorded a few times. The rearrangement joins TRBV2 to TRBJ1-5; D not certain. V lost 4 bases, J lost 5 bases, and 9 bases lay in between. The CDR3 is 13 residues long. Per germline, CDR1 SNHLY and CDR2 FYNNEI. In DNA form, the CDR3 reads TGTGCCAGCAGTGTCTTAAGGGATCAGCCCCAGCATTTT. Amino acids: CASSVLRDQPQHF.

The chain couples TRBV27 to TRBJ2-5; 10 nucleotides match TRBD1. The CDR3 is 15 residues long. Germline values: CDR1 MNHEY, CDR2 SMNVEV (reference sequence). The V and J ends lost 3 bases and 5 bases, in that order; junction bases with no gene match: 6. DNA for the CDR3: TGTGCCAGCAGTTTGGGACAGGGGTTGGCGGAGACCCAGTACTTC. Amino acid sequence: CASSLGQGLAETQYF.

The chain has TRBV12-3 or TRBV12-4 and TRBJ2-5, with 13 bases identical to TRBD2. CDR3 size: 18 residues. V trimming: 5 bases; J trimming: 5 bases; junction bases outside the gene matches: 14. CDR3 DNA: TGTGCCAGCAGTCCACGGCTACTAGCGGGGGGGGCACGGGAGACCCAGTACTTC. This translates into CASSPRLLAGGARETQYF.

There are a few counts of this clonotype. The chain has TRBV5-1 and TRBJ2-2; tentative D call: TRBD2 (7 bases). V was trimmed by 0 bases and J by 4 bases, leaving 10 bases between them. From germline, CDR1 is SGHRS and CDR2 YFSETQ. CDR3 size: 15 residues. The CDR3 loop is CASSLARGATGELFF. In nucleotides, the CDR3 is TGCGCCAGCAGCTTGGCCCGGGGGGCCACCGGGGAGCTGTTTTTT.

In this sample, this clonotype turned up a few times. The rearrangement joins TRBV4-2 to TRBJ2-1; 12 bases fit TRBD2. Germline V gene lookup returns CDR1 LGHNA and CDR2 YNFKEQ. CDR3 size: 17 residues. Losses at the gene ends were 0 bases for V and 7 bases for J; bases not matched to a gene: 7. This CDR3 is CASSQEGLAGGQNEQFF. CDR3 DNA: TGTGCCAGCAGCCAAGAGGGTCTAGCGGGGGGGCAAAATGAGCAGTTCTTC.

This clonotype was detected only a few times. The chain couples TRBV6-1 to TRBJ1-1; D remains unclear. V was cut by 6 bases and J by 9 bases, with 20 bases left in between. CDR1 is MNHNS and CDR2 is SASEGT in the germline V gene. The CDR3 totals 14 residues. CDR3 residues: CASRPPELTVKAFF. The CDR3 nucleotides read TGTGCCAGCAGACCTCCGGAGCTTACTGTGAAAGCTTTCTTT.

The J gene is TRBJ1-5, the V gene TRBV20-1; no clear D. The CDR3 contains 14 residues. The ends were cut back, 0 bases at V and 3 bases at J, with 9 bases in the middle. Germline assignment: CDR1 DFQATT and CDR2 SNEGSKA (reference sequence). The CDR3 loop is CSARDRLTNQPQHF. CDR3 coding DNA: TGCAGTGCTAGAGACCGACTGACCAATCAGCCCCAGCATTTT.

The rearrangement uses TRBV7-2 and TRBJ1-1; 7 bases align to TRBD1. The V segment lost 5 bases and the J segment 0 bases; nucleotides outside the gene matches: 9. CDR1 SGHTA and CDR2 FQGNSA come from the germline V gene. This CDR3 comprises 16 residues. The CDR3 sequence is CASSLQPGGMNTEAFF. The CDR3 nucleotides read TGTGCCAGCAGCCTCCAACCAGGGGGTATGAACACTGAAGCTTTCTTT.

This chain uses TRBV6-5 with TRBJ2-7, with TRBD1 matching 9 bases. Losses at the gene ends were 2 bases for V and 2 bases for J; bases not matched to a gene: 16. Germline V gene lookup returns CDR1 MNHEY and CDR2 SVGAGI. The CDR3 consists of 19 residues. CDR3 region: CASSYTSGQGNPRPYEQYF. The CDR3 coding sequence is TGTGCCAGCAGTTACACCTCGGGACAGGGAAACCCTCGTCCCTACGAGCAGTACTTC.

In its sample, this clonotype was seen a few times. The rearrangement links TRBV29-1 to TRBJ2-3; D uncertain. Germline V CDR1 and CDR2: SQVTM, ANQGSEA. This CDR3 has 12 amino acids. The germline V and J ends were trimmed by 2 bases and 6 bases, with 9 bases remaining between them. In DNA, the CDR3 is TGCAGCGTTGAATACAAGGGTGATACGCAGTATTTT. This encodes CSVEYKGDTQYF.

This clonotype has a handful of counts. The chain couples TRBV18 to TRBJ2-4; perhaps D is TRBD1 or TRBD2 (6 bases each). Trimming pared 2 bases from V and 13 bases from J, leaving 15 bases between. From germline, CDR1 is KGHSH and CDR2 LQKENI. The CDR3 loop spans 13 amino acids. The CDR3 loop reads CASSPNREATQYF. The CDR3 DNA reads TGTGCCAGCTCACCAAACAGGGAGGCCACCCAGTACTTC.

The chain carries TRBV25-1 and TRBJ1-2; the D gene is possibly TRBD1 (6 bases). Germline V gene lookup returns CDR1 MGHDK and CDR2 SYGVNS. V gave up 2 bases and J gave up 8 bases, with 18 bases separating them. CDR3 size: 15 residues. CDR3 loop: CASSEQGPSSSGYTF. The CDR3 coding sequence is TGTGCCAGCAGTGAACAGGGGCCCAGTTCCTCCGGCTACACCTTC.

This clonotype was found many times. The J gene is TRBJ2-1, the V gene TRBV7-6; D possibly corresponds to TRBD1 (7 bases). Germline-derived CDR1 and CDR2 are SGHVS and FNYEAQ. This CDR3 has 15 residues. V was shortened by 7 bases and J by 2 bases, with 15 bases between the two germline ends. The CDR3 DNA is TGTGCCAGCAACTCCGGAGGGGGCCCCTACAATGAGCAGTTCTTC. Translated, it gives CASNSGGGPYNEQFF.

The chain carries TRBV7-9 and TRBJ1-5; unclear D gene. CDR1 is SEHNR and CDR2 is FQNEAQ in the germline V gene (reference sequence). The CDR3 consists of 11 residues. Trimming removed 5 bases at V and 9 bases at J, with 8 bases between. In DNA form, the CDR3 reads TGTGCCAGCAGCGCTGGAGGGCCCCAGCATTTT. Translating gives CASSAGGPQHF.

This clonotype turned up a few times. The rearrangement links TRBV7-3 to TRBJ2-1, with D possibly matching TRBD2 (5 bases). V lost 5 bases and J 0 bases, leaving 11 bases between the germline ends. Germline V gene data show CDR1 as SGHTA and CDR2 as FQGTGA. The CDR3 spans 15 residues. DNA of the CDR3: TGTGCCAGCAGCCAGGACTTTAGCTCCTACAATGAGCAGTTCTTC. Amino acid sequence: CASSQDFSSYNEQFF.

This clonotype was observed at least ten times. The chain carries TRBV12-3 or TRBV12-4 and TRBJ1-3; D is ambiguous. CDR3 size: 14 residues. The V end was cut by 5 bases, the J end by 0 bases, with 8 bases between. The CDR3 protein is CASSKQHSGNTIYF. The CDR3 DNA is TGTGCCAGCAGTAAACAGCACTCTGGAAACACCATATATTTT.